One TCR beta chain is described in this entry. The data were obtained in a study of blood T cell repertoires in COVID-19. As for the study in general: PBMCs, B-cell-depleted T cells, or T cells provided the cDNA or gDNA that made up the material.

Germline trimming cut 2 bases from V and 4 bases from J; bases unmatched to any gene: 8. This CDR3 contains 16 residues. CDR1 and CDR2 (germline): LNHDA, SQIVND (reference sequence). Clones were read by immunoSEQ multiplex PCR, and TCRdb kept only the in-frame ones, dropping some. This table holds some 140,000 clones, just under 85% found once. The source material was peripheral blood. This sequence originates from a woman of 80 years or more with acute or convalescent COVID-19. The chain couples TRBV19 to TRBJ2-3, with 8 bases aligning to TRBD1. CDR3 residues: CASSIPRTGIADTQYF. CDR3 coding DNA: TGTGCCAGTAGTATACCCCGGACAGGGATCGCAGATACGCAGTATTTT.